A selection of T cell receptor beta chains follows, all from one sample in a study of metastatic and nonmetastatic thyroid tumors. TCRdb reprocessed the PCR reads via MiXCR. This sample has some 60,000 clones, with 30% found just once. Sequencing was performed on blood. These TCRs come from a female donor with papillary thyroid cancer or a benign thyroid nodule (not recorded which). Some clones in this sample may be carry-over from other donors' samples. The CDR3 runs from the conserved cysteine through the conserved F or W. A D gene is named only where the DNA matches it firmly. Expanded clones get a size class; other rows say once, few or many, or leave the size out.

V gene,D gene,clone size,J gene,CDR3 DNA,CDR3 protein
TRBV12-3/TRBV12-4,TRBD1,few,TRBJ2-3,TGTGCCAGCTCACAGGGGGCCTTGAGCACAGATACGCAGTATTTT,CASSQGALSTDTQYF
TRBV28,NA,few,TRBJ2-2,TGTGCCAGCAGGATGGGGGGGGCGGACACCGGGGAGCTGTTTTTT,CASRMGGADTGELFF
TRBV6-2/TRBV6-3,TRBD1,many,TRBJ2-1,TGTGCCAGCAGCCCCCAGGCCGGACAGGGGGCAGATGAGCAGTTCTTC,CASSPQAGQGADEQFF
TRBV5-6,TRBD1,few,TRBJ2-7,TGTGCCAGCAGCTCAGGATGGGACAGGGATGTCGAGCAGTACTTC,CASSSGWDRDVEQYF
TRBV7-9,NA,NA,TRBJ2-2,TGTGCCAGCAGCTGGGGATATACCGCACGGGAGCTGTTTTTT,CASSWGYTARELFF
TRBV28,TRBD1,few,TRBJ1-1,TGTGCCAGCAGTTCAGGGGGGGCTTCAGGGACTGAAGCTTTCTTT,CASSSGGASGTEAFF
TRBV6-1,NA,NA,TRBJ2-3,TGTGCCAGCAGTCCCTTGGGGGGGGCTACAGATACGCAGTATTTT,CASSPLGGATDTQYF
TRBV4-1,NA,few,TRBJ1-5,TGCGCCAGCAGCCAAGTGGGCAGAAATAATCAGCCCCAGCATTTT,CASSQVGRNNQPQHF
TRBV28,NA,few,TRBJ1-6,TGTGCCAGCAGTTTATTCGGGGGTAGGGATTCACCCCTCCACTTT,CASSLFGGRDSPLHF
TRBV6-1,TRBD2,NA,TRBJ2-7,TGTGCCAGCAGTCATAGCGGGAGCTCCTACGAGCAGTACTTC,CASSHSGSSYEQYF
TRBV28,NA,many,TRBJ1-4,TGTGCCAGCAGTTACAGGGTCCCTAATGAAAAACTGTTTTTT,CASSYRVPNEKLFF
TRBV18,TRBD1,many,TRBJ1-2,TGTGCCAGCTCACCACAGGGACAGGGCAAAGGCTACACCTTC,CASSPQGQGKGYTF
TRBV6-2/TRBV6-3,TRBD1,NA,TRBJ1-2,TGTGCCAGCAGGTCAGGCGGGACAGCATTGCTAGGGGCTGGCTACACCTTC,CASRSGGTALLGAGYTF
TRBV5-1,NA,NA,TRBJ2-2,TGCGCCAGCAGCTTAGGGGACGGTAACACCGGGGAGCTGTTTTTT,CASSLGDGNTGELFF
TRBV11-2,TRBD1,NA,TRBJ2-7,TGTGCCAGCAGGCTACAGGGGTCCTACGAGCAGTACTTC,CASRLQGSYEQYF
TRBV12-3/TRBV12-4,NA,few,TRBJ1-3,TGTGCCAGCAGTCTCCAAGGCGGCTCTGGAAACACCATATATTTT,CASSLQGGSGNTIYF
TRBV12-3/TRBV12-4,TRBD2,few,TRBJ2-2,TGTGCCAGCAGGTCAGCGGGGGACACCGGGGAGCTGTTTTTT,CASRSAGDTGELFF
TRBV19,TRBD2,few,TRBJ2-7,TGTGCCAGCAGGGCGGGAGGACGGGGCGAGCAGTACTTC,CASRAGGRGEQYF